The 18 T cell receptor beta chains in this list originate from one sample, sequenced in a study of cytomegalovirus exposure and HLA in healthy donors. This PCR relied on a set of 60 Vbeta primers and 13 Jbeta primers. Sequencing was performed with immunoSEQ multiplex PCR; in TCRdb, only in-frame clones are kept and a portion is missing. Of around 140,000 clones in the sample, roughly 85% were seen once. Material for sequencing was PBMCs. The source of these receptors is a man aged 40-49 years in good health and CMV-seronegative.

The V gene is TRBV14, the J gene TRBJ2-7; D remains unclear. This CDR3 has 12 residues. Germline V gene sequence: CDR1 SGHDN, CDR2 FVKESK. Trimming cost V 4 bases and J 2 bases, with 6 bases left between them. The CDR3 sequence: CASSLLAYEQYF. The CDR3 DNA follows: TGTGCCAGCAGCCTCCTAGCCTACGAGCAGTACTTC.

V usage is TRBV5-1 and J usage is TRBJ2-3, with D uncertain. Trimming removed 0 bases from V and 3 bases from J, with 11 bases in between. The germline V gene has CDR1 SGHRS and CDR2 YFSETQ. This CDR3 is 15 amino acids long. This CDR3 is CASSLVARLTDTQYF. CDR3 sequence (DNA): TGCGCCAGCAGCTTGGTTGCCAGGCTGACAGATACGCAGTATTTT. Using reference TRBV5-1 and TRBJ2-3 for the parts outside the CDR3, the full variable domain is KAGVTQTPRYLIKTRGQQVTLSCSPISGHRSVSWYQQTPGQGLQFLFEYFSETQRNKGNFPGRFSGRQFSNSRSEMNVSTLELGDSALYLCASSLVARLTDTQYFGPGTRLTVL.

J is TRBJ1-2 and V is TRBV18, with 8 nucleotides matching TRBD1. CDR3 length: 14 amino acids. Germline lookup yields CDR1 KGHSH and CDR2 LQKENI. Losses at the gene ends were 5 bases for V and 4 bases for J; bases not matched to a gene: 6. CDR3 amino acids: CASSSDRGPYGYTF. In DNA, the CDR3 is TGTGCCAGCTCATCAGACAGGGGCCCCTATGGCTACACCTTC.

The chain recombines TRBV27 with TRBJ1-5, with a weak D call TRBD1 (6 bases). The germline CDR1 and CDR2 sequences are MNHEY and SMNVEV (reference sequence). Trimming took off 3 bases at V and 3 bases at J, with 9 bases between the two ends. The CDR3 is 14 amino acids. The CDR3 sequence is CASSFTGLNQPQHF. In nucleotides, the CDR3 is TGTGCCAGCAGTTTTACAGGGCTCAATCAGCCCCAGCATTTT.

The chain uses TRBV18 and TRBJ1-1; 7 bases are a match to TRBD1. Unmatched junction bases numbered 11, after V lost 3 bases and J lost 4 bases. In germline, CDR1 is KGHSH, CDR2 LQKENI. CDR3 length equals 16 residues. The CDR3 region is CASSPLGDSRGTEAFF. The CDR3 region has the DNA TGTGCCAGCTCACCCCTAGGGGACAGCCGGGGCACTGAAGCTTTCTTT.

The V call is TRBV19, the J call TRBJ2-7; 7 nucleotides align to TRBD2. In germline, CDR1 is LNHDA, CDR2 SQIVND (reference sequence). V lost 4 bases and J lost 5; bases outside the gene matches: 8. CDR3 size: 14 residues. The CDR3 coding sequence is TGTGCCAGTAGTAACGGCGGGAGCTGGGACGAGCAGTACTTC. Translated: CASSNGGSWDEQYF.

The chain links TRBV28 to TRBJ2-1, with 14 bases identical to TRBD2. Trimming removed 3 bases from V and 6 bases from J; junction bases left unmatched: 7. Germline CDR1 MDHEN, CDR2 SYDVKM. This CDR3 has 17 residues. The CDR3 nucleotides read TGTGCCAGCAGTTTTAACAGAGGACTAGCGGGAGGCAATGAGCAGTTCTTC. It encodes CASSFNRGLAGGNEQFF.

The chain links TRBV30 to TRBJ1-3, with D possibly matching TRBD1 (6 bases). V lost 1 base and J lost 0, with 16 bases in between. Germline loops: CDR1 GTSNPN, CDR2 SVGIG (reference sequence). The CDR3 sequence is 17 residues long. CDR3 DNA sequence: TGTGCCTGGAGTGCAAGACCAGGACAGCCCTCTGGAAACACCATATATTTT. Amino acids: CAWSARPGQPSGNTIYF.

This clone was seen more than once but under ten times. The chain employs TRBV7-9 and TRBJ1-2; TRBD1 agrees at 10 bases. CDR1 and CDR2 from the germline V gene are SEHNR and FQNEAQ (reference sequence). V lost 0 bases to trimming and J lost 0 bases; unmatched junction nucleotides: 7. The CDR3 contains 18 residues. CDR3 DNA: TGTGCCAGCAGCTTAGCGCGGGGACAGGGGTTTACTAACTATGGCTACACCTTC. The encoded protein is CASSLARGQGFTNYGYTF.

The chain is built from TRBV6-6 and TRBJ2-1, with 7 bases aligning to TRBD1. Trimming cost V 0 bases and J 7 bases; bases outside gene matches: 9. The CDR3 contains 16 residues. Germline CDR1 reads MNHNY; CDR2 reads SVGAGI (reference sequence). The CDR3 loop reads CASSYSRDRVGNEQFF. The CDR3 nucleotides read TGTGCCAGCAGTTACTCCCGCGACAGGGTGGGGAATGAGCAGTTCTTC.

The chain couples TRBV9 to TRBJ1-4; D perhaps matches TRBD1 (6 bases). The CDR3 is made up of 15 amino acids. The V gene's germline CDR1 is SGDLS and CDR2 YYNGEE. Trimming cost V 4 bases and J 6 bases, with 16 bases left between them. The CDR3 loop is CASSPSPGADEKLFF. The CDR3 DNA reads TGTGCCAGCAGCCCTTCCCCAGGGGCGGATGAAAAACTGTTTTTT.

This CDR3 reads CASSTRGGTDTQYF. CDR3 in DNA: TGTGCCAGTAGCACTCGCGGGGGAACAGATACGCAGTATTTT. The genes are TRBV19 and TRBJ2-3; TRBD2 agrees at 7 bases. This CDR3 has 14 residues. V was clipped by 6 bases and J by 3 bases; unmatched bases: 6. Germline V gene sequence: CDR1 LNHDA, CDR2 SQIVND (reference sequence).

V gene TRBV4-3 combines with J gene TRBJ2-2; the D gene is possibly TRBD2 (5 bases). The CDR3 runs 13 residues. Germline assignment: CDR1 LGHNA and CDR2 YSLEER. V lost 1 base, J lost 8 bases, and 8 bases lay in between. The DNA for the CDR3 is TGCGCCAGCAGCCAAGTAACGGGGGGGGAGCTGTTTTTT. Protein: CASSQVTGGELFF.

The V gene is TRBV11-1, the J gene TRBJ2-7, with 7 bases matching TRBD1. With 2 bases clipped from V and 3 bases from J, the junction kept 4 bases outside the gene matches. The CDR3 has 14 amino acids. Germline CDR1 reads SGHAT; CDR2 reads FQDESV (reference sequence). The CDR3 sequence is CASSLMGQYYEQYF. CDR3 coding DNA: TGTGCCAGCAGCTTAATGGGACAGTACTACGAGCAGTACTTC.

The rearrangement links TRBV2 to TRBJ2-5; TRBD2 matches 8 bases. CDR1 and CDR2 from the germline V gene are SNHLY and FYNNEI. CDR3 length equals 18 residues. V gave up 0 bases and J gave up 5 bases; unmatched junction bases: 14. CDR3: CASSEAGYSGSGAETQYF. DNA of the CDR3: TGTGCCAGCAGTGAAGCAGGATACAGCGGGAGCGGTGCCGAGACCCAGTACTTC.

V and J are TRBV27 and TRBJ2-6, with no clear D. Germline lookup yields CDR1 MNHEY and CDR2 SMNVEV (reference sequence). The V end was cut by 7 bases, the J end by 0 bases, with 7 bases between. The CDR3 sequence is 14 residues long. The CDR3 DNA reads as TGTGCCAGCAAACAGCCCTCTGGGGCCAACGTCCTGACTTTC. It specifies CASKQPSGANVLTF.

This clone was seen a handful of times. The chain joins TRBV19 to TRBJ1-1; 7 bases are a match to TRBD1. The V and J ends lost 7 bases and 12 bases, in that order; junction bases with no gene match: 14. The CDR3 runs to 13 residues. The germline CDR1 and CDR2 sequences are LNHDA and SQIVND (reference sequence). The CDR3 is CASNLRDSPITFF. The CDR3 DNA sequence: TGTGCCAGTAACCTCCGGGACAGCCCTATAACTTTCTTT.

V usage is TRBV2 and J usage is TRBJ2-3; 12 bases agree with TRBD1. Unmatched junction bases numbered 0, after V lost 6 bases and J lost 2 bases. This CDR3 contains 14 residues. Germline V gene data show CDR1 as SNHLY and CDR2 as FYNNEI. The CDR3 loop reads CASRGQGATDTQYF. The CDR3 DNA sequence: TGTGCCAGCAGGGGACAGGGGGCCACAGATACGCAGTATTTT.